This section outlines one T cell receptor (beta chain) sequence together with its context. Its specificity is unknown. Clones were read by immunoSEQ multiplex PCR, and TCRdb kept only the in-frame ones, dropping some. The data hold roughly 130,000 clones, with about 88% observed a single time. These data belong to a study of T cell responses to AZD1222 COVID-19 vaccine. In the study overall: Samples with a second dose at about 4 or about 12 weeks were pooled together.

The study, taken as a whole, reports: Every sample of the repertoires postdated the peak T cell response. Along spike, vaccine-associated CD4 TCRs were found throughout, with dominance at 160-218 and 743-854.

The germline V gene has CDR1 LNHDA and CDR2 SQIVND (reference sequence). V was clipped by 5 bases and J by 7 bases; unmatched bases: 4. This CDR3 has 14 amino acids. The chain carries TRBV19 and TRBJ1-5; 11 nucleotides align to TRBD1. Specimen: peripheral blood, collected on day 0 of AZD1222 vaccination. The clonotype comes from an adult in good health. The CDR3 loop is CASSPGQGGQPQHF. The CDR3 nucleotides are TGTGCCAGTAGTCCGGGACAGGGGGGGCAGCCCCAGCATTTT.